This note documents a single T cell receptor beta chain sequence. Its antigen is still unknown. This entry is derived from a study of shared clonotypes between healthy human individuals. The unsorted samples took about 100 million PBMCs to get genomic DNA. Findings of the study overall: The expectation was that sequencing depth would affect clonotype sharing among donors.

What was sequenced on ten immunoSEQ deep assay plates was unsorted PBMC DNA. Original processing methods: Without quality scores, immunoSEQ junctional reads could not be filtered like full-length reads. TCRdb's table, derived via immunoSEQ multiplex PCR, lists solely in-frame clones and lacks some. The V and J calls and clone size come from that table; D and trimming were worked out from the DNA. The sample yields roughly 96,000 clones, roughly half seen once. The sample taken for sequencing was PBMCs. The clonotype originates from a woman in her thirties or forties in good health. Some clones in this sample may be carry-over from other donors' samples.

The CDR3 sequence: CASRLTGPNTEAFF. The CDR3 DNA is TGTGCCAGCAGACTCACAGGCCCGAACACTGAAGCTTTCTTT. The rearrangement links TRBV7-2 to TRBJ1-1; tentative D call: TRBD1 (5 bases). The CDR3 has 14 amino acids. Germline V gives CDR1 SGHTA, CDR2 FQGNSA. V was trimmed by 6 bases and J by 1 base, leaving 12 bases between them.